Presented here are 25 T cell receptor beta chains from one specimen sequenced in a study of T-cell memory formation after mild COVID-19. TCRdb ran MiXCR on the 5' RACE reads and lists one entry per CDR3 protein. The table lists fewer than 650,000 distinct CDR3 sequences, about 20% of them singletons. Sequenced input: PBMCs or a T cell subset sorted from them (not recorded which). Receptors originate from an adult woman who had mild COVID-19 (a few samples of this study predate the infection). Cell type and time point are not known.

This clonotype was counted only a few times. V is TRBV7-6 and J is TRBJ1-1; weak D call: TRBD1 (5 bases). V dropped 6 bases and J dropped 0 bases, with 11 bases sitting between them. Germline CDR1 SGHVS, CDR2 FNYEAQ. The CDR3 spans 14 residues. The CDR3 loop is CASSPRQMNTEAFF. The CDR3 DNA sequence: TGTGCCAGCAGTCCCCGACAGATGAACACTGAAGCTTTCTTT.

Points on this clonotype: One end of the junction does not line up with germline, which may come from a read error. The CDR3 here is CAGSLGDSTNEQFF. The CDR3 DNA is TGTGCCGGCAGCTTAGGTGACAGTACAAATGAGCAGTTCTTC. V is TRBV7-3 and J is TRBJ2-1, with a weak D call TRBD1 (5 bases). CDR1 is SGHTA, CDR2 FQGTGA, per germline. The CDR3 contains 14 residues.

There are a few counts of this clonotype. This rearrangement joins TRBV4-3 to TRBJ2-1; D is uncertain. This CDR3 contains 18 residues. Trimming pared 0 bases from V and 0 bases from J, leaving 15 bases between. Germline-derived CDR1 and CDR2 are LGHNA and YSLEER. CDR3 region: CASSQDPLTQHSYNEQFF. DNA of the CDR3: TGCGCCAGCAGCCAAGATCCTTTGACTCAACACTCCTACAATGAGCAGTTCTTC.

This chain joins TRBV29-1 and TRBJ2-3; D is unclear. Germline CDR1 is SQVTM and CDR2 is ANQGSEA. Trimming left V 7 bases short and J 4 bases short, with 18 bases between. The CDR3 has 14 residues. The CDR3 DNA reads TGCAGCGCCTCTTCTATAGCTAGAGCAGATACGCAGTATTTT. Its protein is CSASSIARADTQYF.

V and J are TRBV12-3 or TRBV12-4 and TRBJ2-2, with D perhaps assigned TRBD1 or TRBD2 (5 bases each). This CDR3 is 14 amino acids long. V was pared by 6 bases and J by 4 bases, with 12 bases between. CDR3 region: CASRNTGGTGELFF. Here the CDR3 DNA reads TGTGCCAGCAGGAACACAGGAGGCACCGGGGAGCTGTTTTTT.

In its sample, this clonotype was seen a few times. V is TRBV7-6 and J is TRBJ2-3, with D possibly matching TRBD2 (5 bases). Trimming took off 7 bases at V and 3 bases at J, with 17 bases between the two ends. The CDR3 sequence is 15 residues long. Per germline, CDR1 SGHVS and CDR2 FNYEAQ. The DNA of the CDR3 is TGTGCCAGCATCCAAAAGGGAGTACTTACAGATACGCAGTATTTT. It specifies CASIQKGVLTDTQYF.

This clonotype was counted only a few times. The chain recombines TRBV14 with TRBJ1-3, with D hard to call. Germline values: CDR1 SGHDN, CDR2 FVKESK. V lost 6 bases, J lost 4 bases, and 7 bases lay in between. The CDR3 contains 12 residues. DNA for the CDR3: TGTGCCAGCAGGGGATCGGGAAACACCATATATTTT. Translating gives CASRGSGNTIYF.

The chain recombines TRBV19 with TRBJ2-7, with a weak D call TRBD2 (7 bases). The CDR3 covers 14 residues. Germline V gene sequence: CDR1 LNHDA, CDR2 SQIVND (reference sequence). Trimming shortened V by 3 bases and J by 5 bases, and 14 bases separated the two germline ends. Here the CDR3 reads CASSIRGAMNEQYF. For the CDR3, the DNA is TGTGCCAGTAGTATTCGGGGGGCTATGAACGAGCAGTACTTC.

This clonotype was counted at least ten times. J is TRBJ2-2 and V is TRBV5-6, with D possibly matching TRBD2 (5 bases). Germline V CDR1 and CDR2: SGHDT, YYEEEE. The CDR3 contains 14 residues. Between the trimmed V and J ends, which lost 1 base and 2 bases, there was a span of 6 bases. In nucleotides, the CDR3 is TGTGCCAGCAGCTTGACTAGTAACACCGGGGAGCTGTTTTTT. Protein sequence: CASSLTSNTGELFF. Together with reference TRBV5-6 and TRBJ2-2, the CDR3 gives the full variable domain: DAGVTQSPTHLIKTRGQQVTLRCSPKSGHDTVSWYQQALGQGPQFIFQYYEEEERQRGNFPDRFSGHQFPNYSSELNVNALLLGDSALYLCASSLTSNTGELFFGEGSRLTVL.

The chain recombines TRBV23-1 with TRBJ2-7, with 7 bases matching TRBD1. TRBV23-1 is known as an ORF, though its function is uncertain. J was trimmed by 0 bases and V by 4 bases; bases with no gene match: 3. CDR3 length equals 14 residues. CDR3: CASSPGQNSYEQYF. CDR3 DNA: TGCGCCAGCAGTCCGGGACAGAACTCCTACGAGCAGTACTTC.

The rearrangement uses TRBV27 and TRBJ2-3, with a possible D match to TRBD1 (5 bases). The germline gives CDR1 MNHEY, CDR2 SMNVEV (reference sequence). The CDR3 loop spans 16 amino acids. V lost 4 bases to trimming and J lost 1 base, with 15 bases between them. CDR3 sequence (DNA): TGTGCCAGCAGTTCACGCCAGGGCGGAGGCACAGATACGCAGTATTTT. As protein: CASSSRQGGGTDTQYF.

This sequence joins TRBV5-1 and TRBJ1-1; TRBD1 agrees at 7 bases. The CDR3 sequence is 14 residues long. The ends lost 3 bases at V and 8 bases at J; junction bases unmatched: 10. From germline, CDR1 is SGHRS and CDR2 YFSETQ. The CDR3 DNA sequence: TGCGCCAGCAGCTCAAGACAGGGACTGGGGGAAGCTTTCTTT. Encoded protein: CASSSRQGLGEAFF.

This clonotype was seen a handful of times. The chain carries TRBV12-3 or TRBV12-4 and TRBJ2-7; TRBD1 matches at 10 bases. The V and J ends lost 5 bases and 3 bases, in that order; junction bases with no gene match: 10. The CDR3 is 16 residues long. This CDR3 is CASSRAATGGRYEQYF. DNA of the CDR3: TGTGCCAGCAGTCGAGCCGCGACAGGGGGCCGCTACGAGCAGTACTTC.

The chain links TRBV30 to TRBJ2-3; TRBD2 aligns across 10 bases. Trimming cost V 8 bases and J 1 base; bases outside gene matches: 6. From germline, CDR1 is GTSNPN and CDR2 SVGIG (reference sequence). The CDR3 sequence is 14 residues long. The CDR3: CARRLAGGTDTQYF. For the CDR3, the DNA is TGTGCCCGAAGGCTAGCGGGGGGCACAGATACGCAGTATTTT.

V gene TRBV24-1 combines with J gene TRBJ1-2; TRBD1 is a possible D gene (5 bases). The CDR3 loop spans 14 amino acids. Trimming pared 3 bases from V and 12 bases from J, leaving 19 bases between. Germline CDR1 reads KGHDR; CDR2 reads SFDVKD. CDR3 nucleotides: TGTGCCACCAGTGATAGGTCCAGGGCCGCGGGAAACACCTTC. This translates into CATSDRSRAAGNTF.

The chain carries TRBV7-2 and TRBJ1-2, with TRBD1 matching over 7 bases. The CDR3 covers 13 residues. With V trimmed by 5 bases and J by 6 bases, 6 bases remained unmatched. The germline V gene encodes CDR1 SGHTA and CDR2 FQGNSA. The CDR3 DNA is TGTGCCAGCAGCCCACGACAGGGTAATGGCTACACCTTC. It codes for CASSPRQGNGYTF. Supplemented by reference TRBV7-2 and TRBJ1-2, the full variable domain reads GAGVSQSPSNKVTEKGKDVELRCDPISGHTALYWYRQSLGQGLEFLIYFQGNSAPDKSGLPSDRFSAERTGGSVSTLTIQRTQQEDSAVYLCASSPRQGNGYTFGSGTRLTVV.

V and J are TRBV18 and TRBJ2-2, with 13 bases aligning to TRBD2. Germline CDR1 is KGHSH and CDR2 is LQKENI. After removal of 5 bases from V and 3 bases from J, the junction contained 3 bases not matched to a gene. This CDR3 is 16 amino acids long. CDR3 sequence (DNA): TGTGCCAGCTCATCGGGACTAGCGGGATACACCGGGGAGCTGTTTTTT. Residues: CASSSGLAGYTGELFF. Using reference TRBV18 and TRBJ2-2 for the parts outside the CDR3, the full variable domain is NAGVMQNPRHLVRRRGQEARLRCSPMKGHSHVYWYRQLPEEGLKFMVYLQKENIIDESGMPKERFSAEFPKEGPSILRIQQVVRGDSAAYFCASSSGLAGYTGELFFGEGSRLTVL.

The J gene is TRBJ2-6, the V gene TRBV7-3; 9 bases are a match to TRBD1. V lost 4 bases and J lost 0; bases outside the gene matches: 13. The germline CDR1 and CDR2 sequences are SGHTA and FQGTGA. The CDR3 is 20 residues long. The CDR3 DNA follows: TGTGCCAGCAGCTCCGGACAGGGGCGGACGACTTTCTCTGGGGCCAACGTCCTGACTTTC. Translating gives CASSSGQGRTTFSGANVLTF.

The chain joins TRBV2 to TRBJ2-1, with a tentative D call TRBD1 (5 bases). Trimming cost V 7 bases and J 4 bases, with 11 bases left between them. CDR1 is SNHLY and CDR2 is FYNNEI in the germline V gene. The CDR3 is 13 residues long. This CDR3 reads CASIGRAYNEQFF. The CDR3 DNA follows: TGTGCCAGCATCGGCAGGGCATACAATGAGCAGTTCTTC.

The CDR3 reads CASSLDPGAVPYGYTF. As DNA, the CDR3 is TGCGCCAGCAGCTTGGACCCAGGGGCCGTCCCCTATGGCTACACCTTC. The V call is TRBV5-1, the J call TRBJ1-2; maybe TRBD1 (6 bases). The germline V gene has CDR1 SGHRS and CDR2 YFSETQ. V dropped 0 bases and J dropped 4 bases, with 16 bases sitting between them. CDR3 length: 16 residues.

This rearrangement joins TRBV7-9 to TRBJ1-4, with D unclear. V lost 3 bases and J lost 8, with 10 bases in between. The CDR3 is 13 amino acids. CDR1 is SEHNR, CDR2 FQNEAQ, per germline (reference sequence). The CDR3, as DNA: TGTGCCAGCAGCTTTTACAGTGAGGAAAAACTGTTTTTT. Its protein is CASSFYSEEKLFF.

The chain recombines TRBV7-6 with TRBJ2-3; TRBD2 aligns across 12 bases. V dropped 6 bases and J dropped 4; count of bases not matched to a gene: 5. Germline CDR1 reads SGHVS; CDR2 reads FNYEAQ. The CDR3 spans 15 residues. This CDR3 reads CASRPTSGGPDTQYF. The CDR3 DNA is TGTGCCAGCAGACCCACTAGCGGGGGGCCAGATACGCAGTATTTT.

This chain joins TRBV27 and TRBJ2-7; possible D gene TRBD2, 5 bases. This CDR3 spans 14 amino acids. Trimming pared 4 bases from V and 3 bases from J, leaving 13 bases between. The germline CDR1 and CDR2 sequences are MNHEY and SMNVEV (reference sequence). The CDR3 DNA reads as TGTGCCAGCAGTTCAGCGGCGTGGGACTACGAGCAGTACTTC. Its translation: CASSSAAWDYEQYF.

The gene calls are TRBV9 and TRBJ1-5; D call uncertain. The CDR3 has 15 amino acids. With 0 bases removed from V and 6 bases from J, the gap between germline ends came to 13 bases. Germline CDR1 SGDLS, CDR2 YYNGEE. The CDR3 reads CASSVEASLSQPQHF. CDR3 bases: TGTGCCAGCAGCGTAGAGGCCTCACTCAGTCAGCCCCAGCATTTT.

The sample holds one count of this clonotype. This rearrangement joins TRBV7-8 to TRBJ1-4; D might be TRBD1 (6 bases). The length of the CDR3 is 16 residues. CDR1 SGHVS and CDR2 FQNEAQ come from the germline V gene. V lost 3 bases and J lost 4, with 15 bases in between. The CDR3 DNA follows: TGTGCCAGCAGCTTCCATTTGCAGGGGCGTAATGAAAAACTGTTTTTT. Amino acid sequence: CASSFHLQGRNEKLFF.